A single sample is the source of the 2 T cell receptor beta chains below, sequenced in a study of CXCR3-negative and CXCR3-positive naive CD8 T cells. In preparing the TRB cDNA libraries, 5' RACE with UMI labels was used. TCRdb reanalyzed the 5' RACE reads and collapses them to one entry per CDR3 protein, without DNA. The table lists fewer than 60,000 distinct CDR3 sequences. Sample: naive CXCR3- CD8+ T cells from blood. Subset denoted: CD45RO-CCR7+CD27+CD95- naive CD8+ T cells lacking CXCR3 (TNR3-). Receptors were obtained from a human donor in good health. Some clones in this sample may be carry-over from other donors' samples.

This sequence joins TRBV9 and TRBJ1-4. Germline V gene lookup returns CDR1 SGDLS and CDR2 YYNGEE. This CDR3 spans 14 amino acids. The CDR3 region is CASSVAGFNEKLFF.

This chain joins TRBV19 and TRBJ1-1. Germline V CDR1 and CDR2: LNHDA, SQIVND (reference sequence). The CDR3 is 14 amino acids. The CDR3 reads CASSSFRSLEGAFF.